What follows are 23 T cell receptor beta chains derived from one specimen sequenced in a study of graft-versus-host responses after intestinal transplantation. Sequenced by immunoSEQ multiplex PCR; TCRdb stores in-frame clones only, minus some. The sample lists 80,000 to 100,000 clones, 85% to 90% occurring once. No antigen has been identified for these receptors. The specimen was unstimulated CD4+ T cells sorted from spleen or lymph node cells, collected before intestinal transplant. These TCRs come from a human donor who received an intestinal transplant.

The chain links TRBV6-6 to TRBJ2-7; possible D gene TRBD1, 5 bases. The CDR3 covers 13 residues. Germline CDR1 is MNHNY and CDR2 is SVGAGI (reference sequence). V dropped 6 bases and J dropped 4 bases, with 13 bases sitting between them. CDR3: CASSRGAQYEQYF. The CDR3 DNA follows: TGTGCCAGCAGCCGTGGGGCCCAGTACGAGCAGTACTTC.

The J gene is TRBJ1-1, the V gene TRBV5-4; 9 bases are a match to TRBD1. After removal of 5 bases from V and 7 bases from J, the junction contained 21 bases not matched to a gene. CDR3 length: 18 amino acids. Germline values: CDR1 SGHNT, CDR2 YYREEE (reference sequence). CDR3 region: CASSVEAPRDRVGFEAFF. CDR3 sequence (DNA): TGTGCCAGCAGTGTTGAGGCCCCGAGGGACAGGGTTGGTTTTGAAGCTTTCTTT.

The CDR3 sequence: CASSPLMGGVGELFF. CDR3 DNA: TGTGCCAGCAGCCCCCTTATGGGCGGGGTGGGGGAGCTGTTTTTT. This rearrangement joins TRBV11-2 to TRBJ2-2, with D possibly being TRBD2 (6 bases). The CDR3 is 15 amino acids. V dropped 5 bases and J dropped 8 bases, with 18 bases sitting between them. Germline values: CDR1 SGHAT, CDR2 FQNNGV.

The CDR3 DNA sequence: TGTGCCAGCAGCTTGACTAGTCGCGAGCAGTACTTC. It translates to CASSLTSREQYF. The chain employs TRBV7-2 and TRBJ2-7; a possible D gene is TRBD2 (6 bases). Trimming cost V 3 bases and J 6 bases, with 9 bases left between them. The V gene's germline CDR1 is SGHTA and CDR2 FQGNSA. This CDR3 spans 12 amino acids.

The genes are TRBV6-1 and TRBJ1-1; D possibly corresponds to TRBD1 (6 bases). V was clipped by 10 bases and J by 10 bases, with 19 bases between them. This CDR3 contains 12 residues. Germline CDR1 reads MNHNS; CDR2 reads SASEGT. CDR3 bases: TGTGCCACCACAGGGAGCAGGTTTTCAGCTTTCTTT. Translated: CATTGSRFSAFF.

The chain is built from TRBV5-8 and TRBJ1-2, with 8 bases lining up with TRBD1. Trimming took 0 bases from V and 6 from J; bases not matched to a gene: 4. The CDR3 totals 14 residues. Looked up from germline, CDR1 is SGHTS and CDR2 is YDEGEE. The CDR3 DNA reads as TGTGCCAGCAGCTTGGTCCAGGGGGCCCATGGCTACACCTTC. This gives the protein CASSLVQGAHGYTF.

The chain recombines TRBV5-1 with TRBJ1-5; 9 positions agree with TRBD1. Trimming removed 4 bases from V and 7 bases from J; junction bases left unmatched: 9. Germline loops: CDR1 SGHRS, CDR2 YFSETQ. CDR3 length equals 15 residues. For the CDR3, the DNA is TGCGCCAGCAGCCAAACAGGGGGCGCATCCCAGCCCCAGCATTTT. Amino acids: CASSQTGGASQPQHF.

This clone was seen once. Its ends do not fully match the called genes, so a read error is possible. Distinct nucleotide sequences in the sample also encode this CDR3. The J gene is TRBJ2-1, the V gene TRBV5-1; 9 bases map to TRBD1. CDR1 is SGHRS and CDR2 is YFSETQ in the germline V gene. This CDR3 contains 15 residues. This CDR3 reads CASSSGTDRGNEQFF. CDR3 bases: TGCGCCAGCAGCTCGGGAACGGACAGGGGCAATGAGCAATTCTTC. The variable domain in full, completed from reference TRBV5-1 and TRBJ2-1, reads KAGVTQTPRYLIKTRGQQVTLSCSPISGHRSVSWYQQTPGQGLQFLFEYFSETQRNKGNFPGRFSGRQFSNSRSEMNVSTLELGDSALYLCASSSGTDRGNEQFFGPGTRLTVL.

The chain links TRBV2 to TRBJ1-1; 7 nucleotides line up with TRBD1. After removal of 8 bases from V and 4 bases from J, the junction contained 4 bases not matched to a gene. Looked up from germline, CDR1 is SNHLY and CDR2 is FYNNEI. The CDR3 runs 12 residues. Here the CDR3 reads CASPRTGTEAFF. The CDR3 DNA sequence: TGTGCCAGCCCAAGGACAGGCACTGAAGCTTTCTTT.

This clone is a singleton in its sample. V and J are TRBV6-5 and TRBJ1-2; 7 positions match TRBD1. V gave up 7 bases and J gave up 2 bases; unmatched junction bases: 10. CDR1 MNHEY and CDR2 SVGAGI come from the germline V gene. CDR3 length: 15 residues. DNA of the CDR3: TGTGCCAGCACTGATCATTGGGGACAGAACTATGGCTACACCTTC. It is translated as CASTDHWGQNYGYTF.

This chain uses TRBV10-1 with TRBJ1-1; no firm D call. Trimming removed 8 bases from V and 1 base from J, with 11 bases in between. Looked up from germline, CDR1 is WNHNN and CDR2 is SYGVQD (reference sequence). This CDR3 is built from 13 residues. CDR3 region: CASQSRGNTEAFF. The CDR3 bases are TGCGCCAGCCAGAGTCGGGGGAACACTGAAGCTTTCTTT.

The table lists this clone with a count of one. This chain joins TRBV10-2 and TRBJ1-2, with TRBD1 matching 9 bases. V shed 3 bases, J shed 7 bases, and the junction held 9 bases outside the gene matches. The germline V gene encodes CDR1 WSHSY and CDR2 SAAADI. This CDR3 has 15 residues. The CDR3 reads CASSDWTGARGGYTF. The CDR3 coding sequence is TGCGCCAGCAGTGACTGGACAGGGGCGCGGGGTGGCTACACCTTC.

The chain combines TRBV2 with TRBJ2-1; D not resolved. V lost 2 bases to trimming and J lost 6 bases, with 14 bases between them. The CDR3 length is 15 residues. CDR1 SNHLY and CDR2 FYNNEI come from the germline V gene. The CDR3 bases are TGTGCCAGCAGTGAAACCTCAATAGTACGCAATGAGCAGTTCTTC. Protein sequence: CASSETSIVRNEQFF.

V gene TRBV5-8 combines with J gene TRBJ2-7, with D unclear. Looked up from germline, CDR1 is SGHTS and CDR2 is YDEGEE. Trimming removed 1 base at V and 9 bases at J, with 11 bases between. CDR3 length: 12 amino acids. In DNA, the CDR3 is TGTGCCAGCAGCTTGTCGACCACGGGGCAGTACTTC. Protein product: CASSLSTTGQYF.

The CDR3, as DNA: TGTGCCAGTAGCCCCTCGGGATACAAAATGTCGAGTTTTCAGCCCCAGCATTTT. It specifies CASSPSGYKMSSFQPQHF. This chain joins TRBV19 and TRBJ1-5; D ambiguous. CDR3 length equals 18 residues. The V end was cut by 6 bases, the J end by 6 bases, with 27 bases between. Germline V CDR1 and CDR2: LNHDA, SQIVND (reference sequence).

The chain carries TRBV7-3 and TRBJ2-2; D is possibly TRBD2 (5 bases). V was clipped by 3 bases and J by 1 base, with 6 bases between them. The CDR3 length is 14 residues. Germline-derived CDR1 and CDR2 are SGHTA and FQGTGA. The CDR3 reads CASSLAGNTGELFF. DNA of the CDR3: TGTGCCAGCAGCTTGGCGGGGAACACCGGGGAGCTGTTTTTT.

The genes are TRBV5-8 and TRBJ1-3, with 7 bases identical to TRBD1. The germline V gene has CDR1 SGHTS and CDR2 YDEGEE. Trimming cost V 2 bases and J 5 bases; bases outside gene matches: 10. CDR3 size: 16 residues. The CDR3 region has the DNA TGTGCCAGCAGCTTTGTAAAACGGGACAGCCGAAACACCATATATTTT. Translating gives CASSFVKRDSRNTIYF. Drawing the rest from reference TRBV5-8 and TRBJ1-3, the complete variable domain is EAGVTQSPTHLIKTRGQQATLRCSPISGHTSVYWYQQALGLGLQFLLWYDEGEERNRGNFPPRFSGRQFPNYSSELNVNALELEDSALYLCASSFVKRDSRNTIYFGEGSWLTVV.

The gene calls are TRBV15 and TRBJ2-5; D is undetermined. V lost 0 bases and J 5 bases, leaving 7 bases between the germline ends. Germline CDR1 LNHNV, CDR2 YYDKDF (reference sequence). CDR3 length: 13 residues. The CDR3 reads CATSRDSQETQYF. The CDR3 DNA follows: TGTGCCACCAGCAGAGATTCGCAGGAGACCCAGTACTTC.

The chain carries TRBV6-5 and TRBJ2-7; D ambiguous. This CDR3 comprises 15 residues. Germline CDR1 reads MNHEY; CDR2 reads SVGAGI. Trimming removed 2 bases from V and 1 base from J, with 12 bases in between. The CDR3 region has the DNA TGTGCCAGCAGTTACGATCGGTCGTCTTCCTACGAGCAGTACTTC. This encodes CASSYDRSSSYEQYF.

The chain uses TRBV6-5 and TRBJ1-1; 8 positions match TRBD1. Germline-derived CDR1 and CDR2 are MNHEY and SVGAGI. This CDR3 is built from 15 residues. The ends lost 2 bases at V and 5 bases at J; junction bases unmatched: 7. As DNA, the CDR3 is TGTGCCAGCAGTTACCGGACAGGGCGGGGGACTGAAGCTTTCTTT. Protein sequence: CASSYRTGRGTEAFF.

The CDR3 here is CASSQRGLPYGYTF. The DNA of the CDR3 is TGCGCCAGCAGCCAAAGAGGGTTACCCTATGGCTACACCTTC. The V and J genes are TRBV4-1 and TRBJ1-2; D gene uncertain. Trimming left V 2 bases short and J 4 bases short, with 11 bases between. CDR1 and CDR2 from the germline V gene are MGHRA and YSYEKL. The CDR3 runs to 14 residues.

The rearrangement uses TRBV27 and TRBJ2-2; 14 nucleotides match TRBD2. The V segment lost 6 bases and the J segment 5 bases; nucleotides outside the gene matches: 14. CDR3 length: 19 residues. Germline lookup yields CDR1 MNHEY and CDR2 SMNVEV (reference sequence). CDR3 coding DNA: TGTGCCAGCAGCCTGACCCGACTAGCGGGGGGGCCGGGGACCGGGGAGCTGTTTTTT. As protein: CASSLTRLAGGPGTGELFF.

The chain employs TRBV5-4 and TRBJ2-1; 12 nucleotides agree with TRBD1. The ends lost 1 base at V and 9 bases at J; junction bases unmatched: 8. This CDR3 contains 16 residues. CDR1 is SGHNT and CDR2 is YYREEE in the germline V gene (reference sequence). The CDR3 loop is CASSLKPGQGASEQFF. Written as DNA, the CDR3 is TGTGCCAGCAGCTTGAAACCGGGACAGGGGGCGAGTGAGCAGTTCTTC.